The 9 T cell receptor beta chains reported below all come from one sample, sequenced in a study of technical replicates of blood from a handful of donors. Repertoires were generated with immunoSEQ multiplex PCR, while TCRdb's copy carries only in-frame clones and drops some. The data contain some 70,000 clones, about 90% of them seen just once; the ten biggest clones take up approximately 0.4%. The sequenced sample consisted of T cells isolated from PBMCs. These receptors all stem from a human donor in good health.

The chain links TRBV7-8 to TRBJ2-7; TRBD2 is a possible D gene (6 bases). The V gene's germline CDR1 is SGHVS and CDR2 FQNEAQ. The CDR3 sequence is 16 residues long. Trimming removed 2 bases at V and 2 bases at J, with 16 bases between. The CDR3 bases are TGTGCCAGCAGCTTATGGCGGGAACCTCTAGCCTACGAGCAGTACTTC. Its protein product is CASSLWREPLAYEQYF.

V and J are TRBV5-6 and TRBJ1-1; D not resolved. The V gene's germline CDR1 is SGHDT and CDR2 YYEEEE. V dropped 0 bases and J dropped 1 base, with 16 bases sitting between them. The CDR3 runs 17 residues. CDR3 nucleotides: TGTGCCAGCAGCTTGGTACGGGAACCTTTTGGGAACACTGAAGCTTTCTTT. Protein product: CASSLVREPFGNTEAFF.

This clone has just a few counts. The rearrangement joins TRBV7-3 to TRBJ2-2; a weak D match, TRBD2 (6 bases). Germline CDR1 reads SGHTA; CDR2 reads FQGTGA. V was cut by 4 bases and J by 5 bases, with 11 bases left in between. The CDR3 is 14 amino acids. DNA of the CDR3: TGTGCCAGCAGCTCCCATGGGGGGACCGGGGAGCTGTTTTTT. Translation gives CASSSHGGTGELFF.

V usage is TRBV6-4 and J usage is TRBJ2-1; D might be TRBD2 (5 bases). CDR3 length: 15 amino acids. Trimming pared 7 bases from V and 8 bases from J, leaving 21 bases between. The germline gives CDR1 MRHNA, CDR2 SNTAGT. The CDR3 sequence: CASTASASLFHEQFF. The CDR3 DNA reads TGTGCCAGCACCGCCTCGGCTAGCCTTTTCCATGAGCAGTTCTTC.

The V call is TRBV7-3, the J call TRBJ2-3, with D unresolved. There are 14 residues in the CDR3. V was cut by 4 bases and J by 1 base, with 9 bases left in between. Germline CDR1 reads SGHTA; CDR2 reads FQGTGA. The CDR3: CASSSPPRTDTQYF. For the CDR3, the DNA is TGTGCCAGCAGCTCCCCTCCCCGCACAGATACGCAGTATTTT.

The rearrangement joins TRBV5-6 to TRBJ2-7, with D possibly being TRBD2 (5 bases). Germline assignment: CDR1 SGHDT and CDR2 YYEEEE. V gave up 6 bases and J gave up 5 bases, with 15 bases separating them. CDR3 length: 13 residues. The CDR3 DNA reads TGTGCCAGCAACGGTAGAGCGAGGGACGAGCAGTACTTC. This gives the protein CASNGRARDEQYF.

The rearrangement links TRBV7-8 to TRBJ1-1; 8 bases fit TRBD1. The CDR3 loop spans 12 amino acids. With V trimmed by 5 bases and J by 10 bases, 6 bases remained unmatched. CDR1 and CDR2 (germline): SGHVS, FQNEAQ. The CDR3 region has the DNA TGTGCCAGCAGCCTAGGACAGGGTAGAGCTTTCTTT. Translation gives CASSLGQGRAFF.

This chain connects TRBV6-5 to TRBJ1-5; no clear D gene. The CDR3 totals 15 residues. V shed 3 bases and J shed 8 bases, with 17 bases lying between them. The germline gives CDR1 MNHEY, CDR2 SVGAGI. The CDR3: CASSYSVWELEPQHF. In nucleotides, the CDR3 is TGTGCCAGCAGTTATAGTGTTTGGGAGTTGGAGCCCCAGCATTTT.

V is TRBV7-9 and J is TRBJ1-1; 7 bases are shared with TRBD1. There are 13 residues in the CDR3. Trimming cost V 2 bases and J 11 bases; bases outside gene matches: 8. Germline values: CDR1 SEHNR, CDR2 FQNEAQ (reference sequence). DNA for the CDR3: TGTGCCAGCAGCTTACCGAGACAGGGTACGGCTTTCTTT. This gives the protein CASSLPRQGTAFF.